One sample yielded the 27 T cell receptor beta chains listed below, sequenced in a study of response to subunit inactivated influenza vaccine. TCRdb recomputed calls from the RT-PCR reads with MiXCR, one row per CDR3 protein. The data hold around 520,000 distinct CDR3 sequences, with approximately 24% observed a single time. The starting material was CD4+ T cells sorted from PBMCs, obtained more than 4 days after vaccination. Receptors were obtained from a man aged 50-59 years who received an inactivated influenza vaccine.

The table lists this clonotype with a few counts. The V and J genes are TRBV15 and TRBJ2-7, with TRBD1 as a possible D gene (5 bases). The ends were cut back, 1 base at V and 4 bases at J, with 8 bases in the middle. This CDR3 comprises 13 residues. CDR1 and CDR2 (germline): LNHNV, YYDKDF (reference sequence). CDR3 nucleotide sequence: TGTGCCACCAGCAGAGTGCAGGGATACGAGCAGTACTTC. Translated: CATSRVQGYEQYF.

This clonotype was seen only a few times. The CDR3 loop reads CAISDSTVGLGNSPLHF. Here the CDR3 DNA reads TGTGCCATCAGTGACTCTACCGTCGGGCTTGGCAATTCACCCCTCCACTTT. The chain is built from TRBV10-3 and TRBJ1-6, with D uncertain. The V gene lost 3 bases and the J gene lost 7 bases, with 19 bases spanning the gap. Germline CDR1 ENHRY, CDR2 SYGVKD. This CDR3 comprises 17 residues.

This chain uses TRBV2 with TRBJ2-7; 9 bases fit TRBD1. J gave up 6 bases and V 5 bases, and 14 bases lay outside the gene matches. CDR1 and CDR2 from the germline V gene are SNHLY and FYNNEI. The CDR3 spans 16 residues. The CDR3 nucleotides are TGTGCCAGCAGTCCTATCCCCTTGGACAGGGGCGGCGAGCAGTACTTC. Residues: CASSPIPLDRGGEQYF.

This chain connects TRBV29-1 to TRBJ2-6; D may be TRBD1 (6 bases). Germline assignment: CDR1 SQVTM and CDR2 ANQGSEA. The CDR3 extends over 14 amino acids. Trimming took 4 bases from V and 4 from J, leaving 11 bases between them. The CDR3 region has the DNA TGCAGCGTTGGGGGGCTAGCCGGGGCCAACGTCCTGACTTTC. Translating it yields CSVGGLAGANVLTF.

This clonotype was seen more than once but under ten times. The chain recombines TRBV3-1 with TRBJ2-2, with 8 positions matching TRBD1. The J segment lost 6 bases and the V segment lost 1 base, leaving 7 bases of the junction unmatched. Germline CDR1 and CDR2: LGHDT and YNNKEL (reference sequence). The CDR3 contains 16 residues. The CDR3 DNA follows: TGTGCCAGCAGCCAAGTTAGGACAGGGCGAGCCGGGGAGCTGTTTTTT. This gives the protein CASSQVRTGRAGELFF.

This chain uses TRBV28 with TRBJ2-5; 13 nucleotides agree with TRBD2. V shed 5 bases, J shed 3 bases, and the junction held 6 bases outside the gene matches. Germline V gene data show CDR1 as MDHEN and CDR2 as SYDVKM. The CDR3 runs 16 residues. The CDR3 DNA reads as TGTGCCAGCAGTCCCTTGACTAGCGGGAGGAAAGAGACCCAGTACTTC. Translation gives CASSPLTSGRKETQYF.

The J gene is TRBJ1-2, the V gene TRBV5-1; D is possibly TRBD1 (5 bases). Trimming took 1 base from V and 2 from J, leaving 9 bases between them. From germline, CDR1 is SGHRS and CDR2 YFSETQ. The CDR3 has 14 residues. The CDR3 loop reads CASSLQGVNYGYTF. The DNA for the CDR3 is TGCGCCAGCAGCTTGCAAGGGGTAAACTATGGCTACACCTTC.

This clonotype showed up many times. V gene TRBV7-2 combines with J gene TRBJ2-7, with TRBD2 matching 9 bases. The CDR3 sequence is 14 residues long. Unmatched junction bases numbered 3, after V lost 3 bases and J lost 3 bases. Germline V gene lookup returns CDR1 SGHTA and CDR2 FQGNSA. The CDR3 region has the DNA TGTGCCAGCAGCTTGACTAGCGGACTCTACGAGCAGTACTTC. Translating gives CASSLTSGLYEQYF.

This clonotype was seen just once. The V call is TRBV2, the J call TRBJ2-5; a weak D match, TRBD1 (6 bases). V was pared by 4 bases and J by 5 bases, with 17 bases between. The germline CDR1 and CDR2 sequences are SNHLY and FYNNEI. This CDR3 spans 15 amino acids. CDR3 residues: CASSGQGQGIETQYF. DNA for the CDR3: TGTGCCAGCAGTGGTCAGGGGCAGGGGATTGAGACCCAGTACTTC. The complete variable domain, with remaining parts taken from reference TRBV2 and TRBJ2-5, reads EPEVTQTPSHQVTQMGQEVILRCVPISNHLYFYWYRQILGQKVEFLVSFYNNEISEKSEIFDDQFSVERPDGSNFTLKIRSTKLEDSAMYFCASSGQGQGIETQYFGPGTRLLVL.

This clonotype was counted only a few times. The V and J genes are TRBV10-3 and TRBJ1-1; D is unresolved. Trimming pared 0 bases from V and 3 bases from J, leaving 8 bases between. The CDR3 consists of 14 residues. Germline lookup yields CDR1 ENHRY and CDR2 SYGVKD. The CDR3 here is CAISESASYTEAFF. As DNA, the CDR3 is TGTGCCATCAGTGAGTCGGCCAGTTACACTGAAGCTTTCTTT.

This chain uses TRBV7-9 with TRBJ2-6, with D perhaps matching TRBD1 (5 bases). There are 15 residues in the CDR3. Germline V gives CDR1 SEHNR, CDR2 FQNEAQ (reference sequence). V gave up 5 bases and J gave up 2 bases, with 10 bases separating them. CDR3 loop: CASSASGTGANVLTF. The CDR3, as DNA: TGTGCCAGCAGCGCATCAGGGACTGGGGCCAACGTCCTGACTTTC.

V and J are TRBV10-3 and TRBJ2-1, with 9 bases lining up with TRBD2. Germline trimming cut 6 bases from V and 6 bases from J; bases unmatched to any gene: 9. Germline V gene lookup returns CDR1 ENHRY and CDR2 SYGVKD. The CDR3 spans 15 residues. The CDR3 DNA sequence: TGTGCCATCAGGATTAGCGGGAGCCATATCAATGAGCAGTTCTTC. Translated: CAIRISGSHINEQFF.

The chain combines TRBV4-3 with TRBJ2-4, with D uncertain. V was clipped by 0 bases and J by 7 bases, with 13 bases between them. CDR3 length: 15 residues. In germline, CDR1 is LGHNA, CDR2 YSLEER. In DNA form, the CDR3 reads TGCGCCAGCAGCCAAGATGGCAAGGGCTGGAACATTCAGTACTTC. This encodes CASSQDGKGWNIQYF.

J is TRBJ2-6 and V is TRBV20-1, with 7 bases identical to TRBD1. Per germline, CDR1 DFQATT and CDR2 SNEGSKA (reference sequence). V trimming: 5 bases; J trimming: 4 bases; junction bases outside the gene matches: 8. CDR3 length: 15 amino acids. The CDR3 loop reads CSAPDRLRGANVLTF. The CDR3 region has the DNA TGCAGTGCTCCGGACAGGCTGAGAGGGGCCAACGTCCTGACTTTC.

This chain joins TRBV5-6 and TRBJ2-1, with 14 bases that match TRBD2. The germline V gene has CDR1 SGHDT and CDR2 YYEEEE. There are 17 residues in the CDR3. J lost 8 bases, V lost 4 bases, and 11 bases had no gene match. CDR3: CASSQPASGLAGDEQFF. For the CDR3, the DNA is TGTGCCAGCAGCCAGCCAGCCTCGGGACTAGCGGGAGATGAGCAGTTCTTC.

This clonotype appeared many times. This chain uses TRBV20-1 with TRBJ2-7, with D maybe TRBD2 (6 bases). V lost 3 bases and J 5 bases, leaving 14 bases between the germline ends. The germline gives CDR1 DFQATT, CDR2 SNEGSKA (reference sequence). This CDR3 is built from 13 residues. The CDR3 protein is CSARVLALDEQYF. Here the CDR3 DNA reads TGCAGTGCTAGGGTTCTAGCGCTCGACGAGCAGTACTTC.

The V and J genes are TRBV7-2 and TRBJ2-1; D remains unclear. Germline values: CDR1 SGHTA, CDR2 FQGNSA. V was clipped by 1 base and J by 1 base, with 8 bases between them. This CDR3 is 15 amino acids long. The CDR3 DNA reads as TGTGCCAGCAGCTTAGGGGGAATTTCCTACAATGAGCAGTTCTTC. Its translation is CASSLGGISYNEQFF.

The V and J genes are TRBV7-9 and TRBJ1-4; tentative D call: TRBD1 (5 bases). This CDR3 comprises 14 residues. The germline V gene encodes CDR1 SEHNR and CDR2 FQNEAQ (reference sequence). V lost 8 bases and J lost 11, with 21 bases in between. CDR3: CASFSGLTADKLFF. In DNA form, the CDR3 reads TGTGCCAGCTTCTCGGGACTGACCGCAGACAAACTGTTTTTT. The complete variable domain, with remaining parts taken from reference TRBV7-9 and TRBJ1-4, reads DTGVSQNPRHKITKRGQNVTFRCDPISEHNRLYWYRQTLGQGPEFLTYFQNEAQLEKSRLLSDRFSAERPKGSFSTLEIQRTEQGDSAMYLCASFSGLTADKLFFGSGTQLSVL.

In this sample, this clonotype turned up many times. The chain is built from TRBV5-1 and TRBJ2-1; TRBD2 might be the D (6 bases). Trimming took off 4 bases at V and 5 bases at J, with 7 bases between the two ends. CDR3 length: 12 residues. Germline loops: CDR1 SGHRS, CDR2 YFSETQ. CDR3 amino acids: CASSPGDNEQFF. CDR3 sequence (DNA): TGCGCCAGCAGCCCGGGAGACAATGAGCAGTTCTTC.

This clonotype was seen more than once but under ten times. This rearrangement joins TRBV20-1 to TRBJ2-3; 13 nucleotides align to TRBD2. The CDR3 has 14 amino acids. The germline V gene has CDR1 DFQATT and CDR2 SNEGSKA (reference sequence). V lost 1 base, J lost 11 bases, and 6 bases stayed unmatched. The CDR3 reads CSARVRTSGRLQYF. The CDR3 DNA follows: TGCAGTGCTAGAGTTCGGACTAGCGGGAGACTGCAGTATTTT.

This clonotype was detected a few times. The chain joins TRBV20-1 to TRBJ1-5; D ambiguous. V dropped 5 bases and J dropped 3 bases, with 8 bases sitting between them. The germline gives CDR1 DFQATT, CDR2 SNEGSKA (reference sequence). The CDR3 has 12 amino acids. CDR3 in DNA: TGCAGTGCTGCCCTCCACAATCAGCCCCAGCATTTT. This sequence encodes CSAALHNQPQHF.

This clonotype occurred a few times. This chain connects TRBV20-1 to TRBJ2-7; weak D call: TRBD1 (6 bases). The CDR3 contains 15 residues. Germline V gene sequence: CDR1 DFQATT, CDR2 SNEGSKA (reference sequence). V lost 0 bases, J lost 3 bases, and 15 bases lay in between. The CDR3 region is CSAREYRASVYEQYF. In DNA form, the CDR3 reads TGCAGTGCTAGAGAGTACAGGGCGAGTGTCTACGAGCAGTACTTC.

The gene calls are TRBV24-1 and TRBJ1-1; no clear D gene. The V gene's germline CDR1 is KGHDR and CDR2 SFDVKD. The CDR3 is 13 residues long. V lost 10 bases and J 4 bases, leaving 15 bases between the germline ends. CDR3 in DNA: TGTGCCACTTTCCGACCGTCCGGCACTGAAGCTTTCTTT. Its translation: CATFRPSGTEAFF.

This clonotype was seen a handful of times. The CDR3 DNA is TGCGCCAGCAGCTTGGCGGGACACCCAACAGATACGCAGTATTTT. It encodes CASSLAGHPTDTQYF. V and J are TRBV5-1 and TRBJ2-3; D might be TRBD1 (6 bases). This CDR3 has 15 residues. The germline CDR1 and CDR2 sequences are SGHRS and YFSETQ. V gave up 0 bases and J gave up 3 bases, with 11 bases separating them.

There are a few counts of this clonotype. The chain employs TRBV20-1 and TRBJ2-1; 9 bases map to TRBD2. CDR1 DFQATT and CDR2 SNEGSKA come from the germline V gene (reference sequence). The V and J ends lost 6 bases and 2 bases, in that order; junction bases with no gene match: 5. The CDR3 sequence is 14 residues long. CDR3 DNA sequence: TGCAGTGCCGAAGGACTAGCGACCTACAATGAGCAGTTCTTC. It is translated as CSAEGLATYNEQFF.

The rearrangement links TRBV7-2 to TRBJ2-3; 8 bases fit TRBD2. Unmatched junction bases numbered 11, after V lost 5 bases and J lost 1 base. This CDR3 comprises 17 residues. Germline-derived CDR1 and CDR2 are SGHTA and FQGNSA. The chain's CDR3 is CASSRRSGRQRTDTQYF. In DNA, the CDR3 is TGTGCCAGCAGCCGAAGGAGCGGGAGACAACGCACAGATACGCAGTATTTT.

The chain employs TRBV4-3 and TRBJ1-2, with a possible D match to TRBD1 (5 bases). The CDR3 contains 15 residues. The germline V and J ends were trimmed by 0 bases and 1 base, with 9 bases remaining between them. Germline V lookup: CDR1 LGHNA, CDR2 YSLEER. CDR3 nucleotide sequence: TGCGCCAGCAGCCAAGATAGGGACGGTAACTATGGCTACACCTTC. Protein sequence: CASSQDRDGNYGYTF.